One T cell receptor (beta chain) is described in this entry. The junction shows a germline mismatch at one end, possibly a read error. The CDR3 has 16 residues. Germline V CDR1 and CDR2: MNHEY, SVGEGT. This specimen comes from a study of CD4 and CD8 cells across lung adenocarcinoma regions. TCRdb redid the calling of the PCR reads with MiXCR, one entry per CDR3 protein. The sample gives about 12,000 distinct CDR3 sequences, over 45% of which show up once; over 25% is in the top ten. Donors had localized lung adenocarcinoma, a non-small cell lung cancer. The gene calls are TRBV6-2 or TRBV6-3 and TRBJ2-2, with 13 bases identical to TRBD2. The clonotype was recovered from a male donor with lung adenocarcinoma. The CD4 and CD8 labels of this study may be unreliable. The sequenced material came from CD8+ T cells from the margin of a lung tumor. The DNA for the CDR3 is TGTGCCAGCAGGCGACTAGCGGGAGGAGAGACCGGGGAGCTGTATTTT. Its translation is CASRRLAGGETGELYF.